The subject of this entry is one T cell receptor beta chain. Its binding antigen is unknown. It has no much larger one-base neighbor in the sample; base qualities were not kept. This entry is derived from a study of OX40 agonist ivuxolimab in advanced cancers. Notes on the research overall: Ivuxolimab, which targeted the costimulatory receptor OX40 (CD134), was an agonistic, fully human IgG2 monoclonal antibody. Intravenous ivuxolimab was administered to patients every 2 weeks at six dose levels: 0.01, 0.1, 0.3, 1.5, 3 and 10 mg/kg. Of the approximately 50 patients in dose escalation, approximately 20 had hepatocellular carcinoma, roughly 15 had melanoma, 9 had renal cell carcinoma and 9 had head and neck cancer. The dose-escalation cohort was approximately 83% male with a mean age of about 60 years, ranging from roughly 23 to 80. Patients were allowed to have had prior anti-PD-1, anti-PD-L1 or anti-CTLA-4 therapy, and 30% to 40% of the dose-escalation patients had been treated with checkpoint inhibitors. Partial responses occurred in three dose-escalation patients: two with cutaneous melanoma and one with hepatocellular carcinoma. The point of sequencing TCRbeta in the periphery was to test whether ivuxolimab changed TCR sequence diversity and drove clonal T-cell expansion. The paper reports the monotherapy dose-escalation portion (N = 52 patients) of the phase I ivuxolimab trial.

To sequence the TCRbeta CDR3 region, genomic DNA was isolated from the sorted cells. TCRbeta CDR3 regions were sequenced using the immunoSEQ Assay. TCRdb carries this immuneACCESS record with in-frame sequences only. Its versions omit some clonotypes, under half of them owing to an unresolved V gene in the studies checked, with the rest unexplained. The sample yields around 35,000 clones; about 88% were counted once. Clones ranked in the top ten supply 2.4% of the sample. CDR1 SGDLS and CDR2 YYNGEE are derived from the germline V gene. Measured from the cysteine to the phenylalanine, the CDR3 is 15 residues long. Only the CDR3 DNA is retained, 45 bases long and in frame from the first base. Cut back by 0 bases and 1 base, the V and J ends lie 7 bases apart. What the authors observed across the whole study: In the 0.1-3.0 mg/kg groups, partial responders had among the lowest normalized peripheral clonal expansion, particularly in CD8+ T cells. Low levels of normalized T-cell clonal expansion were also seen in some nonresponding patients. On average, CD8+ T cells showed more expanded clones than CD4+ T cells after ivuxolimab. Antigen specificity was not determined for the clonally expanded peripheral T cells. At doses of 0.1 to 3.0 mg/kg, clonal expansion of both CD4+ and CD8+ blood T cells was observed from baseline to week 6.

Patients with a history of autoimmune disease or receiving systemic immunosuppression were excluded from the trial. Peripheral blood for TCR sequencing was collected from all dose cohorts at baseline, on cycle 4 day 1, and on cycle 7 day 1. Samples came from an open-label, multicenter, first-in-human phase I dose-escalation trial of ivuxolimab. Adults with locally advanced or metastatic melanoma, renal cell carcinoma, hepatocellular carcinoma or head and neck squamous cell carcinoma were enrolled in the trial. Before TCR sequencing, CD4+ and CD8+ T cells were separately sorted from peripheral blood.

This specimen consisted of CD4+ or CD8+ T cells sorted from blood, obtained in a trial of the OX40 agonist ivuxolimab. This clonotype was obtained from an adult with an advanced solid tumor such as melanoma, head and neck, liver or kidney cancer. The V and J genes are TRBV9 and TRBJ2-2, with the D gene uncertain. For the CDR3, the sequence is CASSVGNVNTGELFF. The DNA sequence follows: TGTGCCAGCAGCGTAGGAAACGTGAACACCGGGGAGCTGTTTTTT.